This TCR beta chain appears in the sequencing data of a study of vaccination effects on CD4 cells after COVID-19. This clone was counted a few times. No antigen is known for it. It was after approximately 10 days of culture that CD4+ T cells were isolated. Participants completed two doses of the BNT162b2 or mRNA-1273 vaccine. There are 15 residues in the CDR3. The germline gives CDR1 LGHNA, CDR2 YNFKEQ. V lost 3 bases to trimming and J lost 7 bases; unmatched junction nucleotides: 7. The data were produced by immunoSEQ multiplex PCR, yet TCRdb's version contains in-frame clones alone and is incomplete. The sample lists 7,500 to 10,000 clones, approximately 76% occurring once.

The receptor's source is a human donor who received a COVID-19 vaccine. The input for sequencing was CD4+ T cells from PBMCs cultured without peptide, taken after COVID-19 vaccination. The chain employs TRBV4-2 and TRBJ2-2, with TRBD1 matching 8 bases. The chain's CDR3 is CASSQMDRDNGELFF. The CDR3 DNA is TGTGCCAGCAGCCAGATGGACAGGGATAACGGGGAGCTGTTTTTT.